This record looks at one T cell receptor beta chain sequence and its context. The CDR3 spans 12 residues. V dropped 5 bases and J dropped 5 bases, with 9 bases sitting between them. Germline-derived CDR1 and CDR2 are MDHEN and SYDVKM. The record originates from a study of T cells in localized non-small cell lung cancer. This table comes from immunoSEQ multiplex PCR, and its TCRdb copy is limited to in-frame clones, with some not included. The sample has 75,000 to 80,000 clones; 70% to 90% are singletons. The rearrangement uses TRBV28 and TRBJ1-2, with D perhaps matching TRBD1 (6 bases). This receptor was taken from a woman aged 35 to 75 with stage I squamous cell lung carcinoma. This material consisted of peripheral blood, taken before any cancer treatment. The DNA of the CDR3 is TGTGCCAGCAGTCTCAGGGGTTATGGCTACACCTTC. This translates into CASSLRGYGYTF.